These 32 T cell receptor beta chains originate from one sample sequenced in a study of T cell responses to AZD1222 COVID-19 vaccine. Using immunoSEQ multiplex PCR, the repertoire was profiled, and TCRdb retains in-frame clones only, with some absent. This table has about 86,000 clones, 85% to 90% appearing once. The source material was peripheral blood, sampled on day 0 of MenACWY control vaccination. The receptors were sampled from an adult in good health.

Ten or more counts support this clone. The genes are TRBV7-8 and TRBJ1-1, with a tentative D call TRBD1 (6 bases). Germline V lookup: CDR1 SGHVS, CDR2 FQNEAQ. Trimming took 7 bases from V and 0 from J, leaving 15 bases between them. This CDR3 comprises 15 residues. CDR3 loop: CASNNGGRMNTEAFF. The CDR3 DNA reads as TGTGCCAGCAACAACGGGGGGCGCATGAACACTGAAGCTTTCTTT. The full variable domain, with the rest looked up from reference TRBV7-8 and TRBJ1-1, is GAGVSQSPRYKVAKRGQDVALRCDPISGHVSLFWYQQALGQGPEFLTYFQNEAQLDKSGLPSDRFFAERPEGSVSTLKIQRTQQEDSAVYLCASNNGGRMNTEAFFGQGTRLTVV.

This clone appeared once. The chain carries TRBV7-9 and TRBJ1-4; D not certain. The CDR3 has 17 residues. Deletions cut 0 bases from V and 2 bases from J, with 13 bases between. Germline CDR1 SEHNR, CDR2 FQNEAQ (reference sequence). The CDR3 DNA is TGTGCCAGCAGCTTAGCGCCAGCAACTTCTACTAATGAAAAACTGTTTTTT. Translating it yields CASSLAPATSTNEKLFF.

The rearrangement joins TRBV28 to TRBJ1-1; D may be TRBD1 (6 bases). CDR3 length: 14 amino acids. Germline CDR1 MDHEN, CDR2 SYDVKM. Trimming shortened V by 1 base and J by 4 bases, and 10 bases separated the two germline ends. Here the CDR3 DNA reads TGTGCCAGCAGTTTATTCGTAGGGGGCACTGAAGCTTTCTTT. It is translated as CASSLFVGGTEAFF.

This clone was counted a few times. V gene TRBV30 combines with J gene TRBJ1-1; a weak D match, TRBD1 (5 bases). From germline, CDR1 is GTSNPN and CDR2 SVGIG (reference sequence). Trimming took 2 bases from V and 5 from J, leaving 21 bases between them. The CDR3 is made up of 16 amino acids. CDR3 DNA sequence: TGTGCCTGGAGTTCCGTCCAGGGAGGTGGAGAAACTGAAGCTTTCTTT. Translation: CAWSSVQGGGETEAFF. Complete variable domain (other parts from reference TRBV30 and TRBJ1-1): SQTIHQWPATLVQPVGSPLSLECTVEGTSNPNLYWYRQAAGRGLQLLFYSVGIGQISSEVPQNLSASRPQDRQFILSSKKLLLSDSGFYLCAWSSVQGGGETEAFFGQGTRLTVV.

The chain is built from TRBV12-2 and TRBJ2-1; TRBD2, the table's D call, was not compared with the DNA. TRBV12-2 is labeled a pseudogene. The CDR3 is 16 residues long. CDR3 protein: CASRFDGGSSYNEQFF. The CDR3 bases are TGTGCAAGTCGCTTTGACGGGGGGAGCTCCTACAATGAGCAGTTCTTC.

The rearrangement uses TRBV28 and TRBJ1-5; D is unclear. The V gene's germline CDR1 is MDHEN and CDR2 SYDVKM. The CDR3 contains 14 residues. V was shortened by 3 bases and J by 6 bases, with 12 bases between the two germline ends. The CDR3 spells CASSLFSYGQPQHF. DNA for the CDR3: TGTGCCAGCAGTTTGTTCTCGTATGGTCAGCCCCAGCATTTT.

The chain joins TRBV4-3 to TRBJ2-7; 7 bases fit TRBD2. The J segment lost 6 bases and the V segment lost 1 base, leaving 15 bases of the junction unmatched. CDR3 length equals 17 residues. Germline lookup yields CDR1 LGHNA and CDR2 YSLEER. In DNA, the CDR3 is TGCGCCAGCAGCCAAGTTCTACCTGGGGACTACTACGGCGAGCAGTACTTC. This sequence encodes CASSQVLPGDYYGEQYF.

The genes are TRBV30 and TRBJ1-1; possibly TRBD1 for D (5 bases). The CDR3 spans 15 residues. Germline CDR1 is GTSNPN and CDR2 is SVGIG (reference sequence). V was shortened by 0 bases and J by 2 bases, with 13 bases between the two germline ends. CDR3 region: CAWSVIGGTNTEAFF. Written as DNA, the CDR3 is TGTGCCTGGAGTGTAATAGGAGGGACCAACACTGAAGCTTTCTTT.

The chain uses TRBV10-3 and TRBJ1-5; D gene uncertain. Germline lookup yields CDR1 ENHRY and CDR2 SYGVKD. Trimming took off 2 bases at V and 0 bases at J, with 14 bases between the two ends. The CDR3 consists of 17 residues. DNA of the CDR3: TGTGCCATCAGTGAGGGCCCTCAAGTCTTTAGCAATCAGCCCCAGCATTTT. Translating it yields CAISEGPQVFSNQPQHF.

V usage is TRBV29-1 and J usage is TRBJ1-2; a possible D gene is TRBD1 (6 bases). V lost 6 bases, J lost 5 bases, and 16 bases lay in between. The CDR3 consists of 13 residues. The germline gives CDR1 SQVTM, CDR2 ANQGSEA. As DNA, the CDR3 is TGCAGCGTAGCGGGGGGGGCTGGGTATGGCTACACCTTC. Protein: CSVAGGAGYGYTF.

The sample holds a few counts of this clone. The chain is built from TRBV6-2 or TRBV6-3 and TRBJ1-2; no reliable D call. The CDR3 covers 14 residues. Per germline, CDR1 MNHEY and CDR2 SVGEGT. V lost 5 bases and J lost 8, with 18 bases in between. The CDR3 loop is CASSPPGDRRGYTF. The CDR3 DNA sequence: TGTGCCAGCAGTCCCCCCGGGGATAGAAGAGGCTACACCTTC.

The chain is built from TRBV20-1 and TRBJ1-4; D unresolved. V lost 3 bases, J lost 4 bases, and 6 bases lay in between. Germline CDR1 DFQATT, CDR2 SNEGSKA (reference sequence). This CDR3 is built from 12 residues. CDR3 bases: TGCAGTGCTAGTGGGGTTAATGAAAAACTGTTTTTT. Amino acids: CSASGVNEKLFF.

A single count supports this clone. The rearrangement uses TRBV24-1 and TRBJ2-5; 10 bases agree with TRBD2. V lost 5 bases to trimming and J lost 5 bases; unmatched junction nucleotides: 7. Germline V lookup: CDR1 KGHDR, CDR2 SFDVKD. This CDR3 has 15 amino acids. For the CDR3, the DNA is TGTGCCACCAGTGGAATAGCGGGGGGACGGGAGACCCAGTACTTC. Amino acids: CATSGIAGGRETQYF.

V gene TRBV6-4 combines with J gene TRBJ2-2; a possible D gene is TRBD2 (6 bases). Trimming removed 3 bases at V and 5 bases at J, with 13 bases between. There are 15 residues in the CDR3. The germline gives CDR1 MRHNA, CDR2 SNTAGT. The CDR3 DNA reads as TGTGCCAGCAGTGAAGTTGGGGGGAGAACCGGGGAGCTGTTTTTT. Translated: CASSEVGGRTGELFF.

V is TRBV19 and J is TRBJ2-3; D is undetermined. Trimming removed 3 bases from V and 0 bases from J, with 10 bases in between. Germline V lookup: CDR1 LNHDA, CDR2 SQIVND (reference sequence). The CDR3 runs to 15 residues. CDR3 DNA: TGTGCCAGTAGTATCGGCAAGCCTAGCACAGATACGCAGTATTTT. Translated: CASSIGKPSTDTQYF.

The table lists this clone with a few counts. The chain couples TRBV14 to TRBJ1-6, with TRBD1 identical over 7 bases. Germline values: CDR1 SGHDN, CDR2 FVKESK. J was trimmed by 4 bases and V by 0 bases; bases with no gene match: 3. This CDR3 is built from 16 residues. Here the CDR3 reads CASSQELGQYNSPLHF. The CDR3 DNA reads TGTGCCAGCAGCCAAGAACTGGGACAGTATAATTCACCCCTCCACTTT.

This clone was observed a handful of times. The rearrangement uses TRBV20-1 and TRBJ2-7; perhaps TRBD1 as D (5 bases). The CDR3 is made up of 11 amino acids. Trimming left V 3 bases short and J 4 bases short, with 7 bases between. CDR1 and CDR2 from the germline V gene are DFQATT and SNEGSKA (reference sequence). CDR3 sequence: CSASQGYEQYF. CDR3 DNA sequence: TGCAGTGCTAGCCAGGGATACGAGCAGTACTTC.

V is TRBV5-6 and J is TRBJ1-4; tentative D call: TRBD1 (6 bases). This CDR3 has 16 residues. Germline CDR1 SGHDT, CDR2 YYEEEE. The V end lost 1 base, the J end lost 5 bases, and 15 bases lay between the germline ends. Here the CDR3 reads CASSLWTGTRNEKLFF. The CDR3 DNA follows: TGTGCCAGCAGCTTGTGGACCGGGACAAGAAATGAAAAACTGTTTTTT.

The CDR3 DNA reads as TGTGCCACCAGCAGGGCAGACCGACTCCTCTACAATGAGCAGTTCTTC. Its translation: CATSRADRLLYNEQFF. J is TRBJ2-1 and V is TRBV15; no firm D call. Germline V gene data show CDR1 as LNHNV and CDR2 as YYDKDF (reference sequence). V was pared by 3 bases and J by 3 bases, with 15 bases between. CDR3 length: 16 amino acids.

This sequence joins TRBV4-3 and TRBJ1-4; tentatively, D is TRBD1 (5 bases). Germline V lookup: CDR1 LGHNA, CDR2 YSLEER. The CDR3 contains 17 residues. The V end lost 0 bases, the J end lost 5 bases, and 16 bases lay between the germline ends. CDR3: CASSQDWDDSLNEKLFF. In DNA form, the CDR3 reads TGCGCCAGCAGCCAAGATTGGGACGACAGCCTAAATGAAAAACTGTTTTTT.

V gene TRBV6-1 combines with J gene TRBJ2-7; D is ambiguous. This CDR3 comprises 14 residues. The V and J ends lost 0 bases and 1 base respectively, with 7 bases between them. Per the germline V gene, CDR1 is MNHNS and CDR2 is SASEGT. Written as DNA, the CDR3 is TGTGCCAGCAGTGAAGCGAGAGGATCCTACGAGCAGTACTTC. Protein: CASSEARGSYEQYF.

The chain joins TRBV10-3 to TRBJ1-4; maybe TRBD1 (5 bases). V lost 6 bases and J 8 bases, leaving 13 bases between the germline ends. Germline V lookup: CDR1 ENHRY, CDR2 SYGVKD. The CDR3 runs 13 residues. In DNA, the CDR3 is TGTGCCATCAGGGGCAGGGAGGAAGAAAAACTGTTTTTT. Its translation is CAIRGREEEKLFF.

This chain joins TRBV19 and TRBJ1-2; the D gene is possibly TRBD1 (6 bases). Germline values: CDR1 LNHDA, CDR2 SQIVND (reference sequence). The CDR3 is 16 residues long. V was cut by 3 bases and J by 7 bases, with 21 bases left in between. CDR3 in DNA: TGTGCCAGTAGTATGTCCTGGACAGCGCTCGTATCTGGCTACACCTTC. Its protein product is CASSMSWTALVSGYTF.

This chain uses TRBV27 with TRBJ2-1, with 10 bases fitting TRBD2. The V and J ends lost 7 bases and 5 bases, in that order; junction bases with no gene match: 11. Germline V gives CDR1 MNHEY, CDR2 SMNVEV (reference sequence). The CDR3 has 16 amino acids. CDR3 region: CASNGARTSGDNEQFF. The CDR3 DNA sequence: TGTGCCAGCAACGGCGCTAGGACTAGCGGAGACAATGAGCAGTTCTTC.

The chain couples TRBV7-2 to TRBJ2-7, with D hard to call. Germline V lookup: CDR1 SGHTA, CDR2 FQGNSA. V was shortened by 4 bases and J by 0 bases, with 7 bases between the two germline ends. This CDR3 has 13 amino acids. The CDR3 sequence: CASSSRGSYEQYF. CDR3 sequence (DNA): TGTGCCAGCAGCTCCCGTGGCTCCTACGAGCAGTACTTC.

This rearrangement joins TRBV27 to TRBJ2-1, with D uncertain. This CDR3 has 13 residues. Germline-derived CDR1 and CDR2 are MNHEY and SMNVEV (reference sequence). V was clipped by 3 bases and J by 4 bases, with 7 bases between them. CDR3 DNA: TGTGCCAGCAGTTTCACGGTTTACAATGAGCAGTTCTTC. Its translation is CASSFTVYNEQFF.

The chain combines TRBV19 with TRBJ2-1, with D hard to call. In germline, CDR1 is LNHDA, CDR2 SQIVND (reference sequence). CDR3 length equals 14 residues. Trimming removed 5 bases at V and 7 bases at J, with 15 bases between. Written as DNA, the CDR3 is TGTGCCAGTAGTGACCACGAGGTGCGAAATGAGCAGTTCTTC. This codes for CASSDHEVRNEQFF.

This chain links TRBV2 with TRBJ2-1, with no clear D. V was pared by 7 bases and J by 8 bases, with 15 bases between. The CDR3 runs 13 residues. Germline loops: CDR1 SNHLY, CDR2 FYNNEI. The CDR3 sequence is CASISTAFDEQFF. CDR3 bases: TGTGCCAGCATTAGTACGGCTTTCGATGAGCAGTTCTTC.

The chain couples TRBV7-2 to TRBJ1-1, with D uncertain. The V gene's germline CDR1 is SGHTA and CDR2 FQGNSA. This CDR3 is 13 amino acids long. V dropped 4 bases and J dropped 9 bases, with 15 bases sitting between them. This CDR3 is CASSSNLEKKAFF. The CDR3 region has the DNA TGTGCCAGCAGCTCCAATTTGGAGAAGAAAGCTTTCTTT. Looking up the rest from reference TRBV7-2 and TRBJ1-1 gives the full variable domain: GAGVSQSPSNKVTEKGKDVELRCDPISGHTALYWYRQSLGQGLEFLIYFQGNSAPDKSGLPSDRFSAERTGGSVSTLTIQRTQQEDSAVYLCASSSNLEKKAFFGQGTRLTVV.

In this sample, this clone turned up a few times. The chain combines TRBV10-3 with TRBJ1-2; TRBD1 matches at 7 bases. This CDR3 region has 17 residues. V shed 4 bases, J shed 0 bases, and the junction held 11 bases outside the gene matches. The germline CDR1 and CDR2 sequences are ENHRY and SYGVKD. The CDR3 DNA reads TGTGCCATCAGTGTGGGCCCGGGACAGAATTCTAACTATGGCTACACCTTC. This encodes CAISVGPGQNSNYGYTF.

The table lists this clone with a few counts. J is TRBJ2-7 and V is TRBV7-9; possibly TRBD1 for D (5 bases). This CDR3 is 16 amino acids long. V lost 5 bases and J lost 6, with 23 bases in between. Germline lookup yields CDR1 SEHNR and CDR2 FQNEAQ (reference sequence). The CDR3 here is CASSSIRAVLVGEQYF. CDR3 DNA: TGTGCCAGCAGCAGCATCAGGGCCGTTTTAGTGGGCGAGCAGTACTTC. Full variable domain (outside the CDR3, taken from reference TRBV7-9 and TRBJ2-7): DTGVSQNPRHKITKRGQNVTFRCDPISEHNRLYWYRQTLGQGPEFLTYFQNEAQLEKSRLLSDRFSAERPKGSFSTLEIQRTEQGDSAMYLCASSSIRAVLVGEQYFGPGTRLTVT.

Here the CDR3 reads CASSQRVAGLSTDTQYF. The CDR3 DNA follows: TGTGCCAGCAGCCAGAGGGTAGCGGGGCTTAGCACAGATACGCAGTATTTT. V and J are TRBV14 and TRBJ2-3; 8 bases are shared with TRBD2. The CDR3 is 17 residues long. Germline CDR1 is SGHDN and CDR2 is FVKESK. Trimming at V came to 3 bases and at J to 0 bases, leaving 8 bases not matched to a gene.